Following are 2 T cell receptor beta chains from one sample sequenced in a study of regulatory T cells in long-lasting Graves disease. With iRepertoire HTBI primers and Arm-PCR of CDR3 regions, TCR beta libraries were built. TCRdb ran MiXCR on the multiplex PCR reads and lists one entry per CDR3 protein. In the table there are roughly 360,000 distinct CDR3 sequences, 12% of which are singletons. Time point of the sample: newly diagnosed GD, antithyroid drugs for less than 3 months. PBMCs provided the RNA from which the TCR library was made. These data were also filed under a second study, of T cells in Graves' hyperthyroidism and ophthalmopathy.

The sample in question was peripheral blood mononuclear cells (PBMCs), obtained at new diagnosis, from a patient treated with antithyroid drugs. The source of these receptors is a woman younger than 35 with Graves disease.

This clonotype occurred a few times. CDR3: CSARTPRGQFLAGNQPQHF. CDR3 DNA sequence: TGCAGTGCTAGAACCCCGAGAGGGCAGTTCTTGGCCGGTAATCAGCCCCAGCATTTT. The chain joins TRBV20-1 to TRBJ1-5; D not resolved. Trimming took 2 bases from V and 4 from J, leaving 27 bases between them. This CDR3 is built from 19 residues. The germline V gene has CDR1 DFQATT and CDR2 SNEGSKA (reference sequence).

As DNA, the CDR3 is TGTGCCAGCAGCTTGCTTACGGGACAGGGCAGCTCACCCCTCCACTTT. Amino acids: CASSLLTGQGSSPLHF. The chain carries TRBV7-6 and TRBJ1-6; 9 bases are a match to TRBD1. The CDR3 contains 16 residues. With V trimmed by 3 bases and J by 10 bases, 10 bases remained unmatched. CDR1 SGHVS and CDR2 FNYEAQ come from the germline V gene.